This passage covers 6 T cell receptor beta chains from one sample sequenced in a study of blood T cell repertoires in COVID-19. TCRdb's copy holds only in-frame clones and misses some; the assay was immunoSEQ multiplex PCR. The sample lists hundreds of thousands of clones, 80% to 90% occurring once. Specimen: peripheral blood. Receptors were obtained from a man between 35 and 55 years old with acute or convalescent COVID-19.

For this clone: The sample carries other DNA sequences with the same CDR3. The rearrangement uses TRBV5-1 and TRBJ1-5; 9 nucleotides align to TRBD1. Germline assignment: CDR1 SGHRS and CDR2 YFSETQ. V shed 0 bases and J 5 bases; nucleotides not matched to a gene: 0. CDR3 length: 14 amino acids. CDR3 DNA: TGCGCCAGCAGCTTGGGGACAGGGGATCAGCCCCAGCATTTT. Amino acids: CASSLGTGDQPQHF.

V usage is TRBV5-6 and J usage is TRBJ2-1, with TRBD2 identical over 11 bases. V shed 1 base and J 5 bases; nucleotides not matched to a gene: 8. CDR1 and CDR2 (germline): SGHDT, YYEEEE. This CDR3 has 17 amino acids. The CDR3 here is CASSLLSGGASDNEQFF. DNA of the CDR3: TGTGCCAGCAGCTTGCTTAGCGGGGGGGCCTCAGACAATGAGCAGTTCTTC.

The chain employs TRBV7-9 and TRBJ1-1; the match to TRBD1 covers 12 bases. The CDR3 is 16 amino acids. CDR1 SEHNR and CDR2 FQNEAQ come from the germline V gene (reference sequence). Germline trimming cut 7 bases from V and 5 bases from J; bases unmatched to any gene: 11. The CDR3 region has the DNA TGTGCCAGCACCTCTAACACGGGACAGGGGGCAACTGAAGCTTTCTTT. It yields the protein CASTSNTGQGATEAFF.

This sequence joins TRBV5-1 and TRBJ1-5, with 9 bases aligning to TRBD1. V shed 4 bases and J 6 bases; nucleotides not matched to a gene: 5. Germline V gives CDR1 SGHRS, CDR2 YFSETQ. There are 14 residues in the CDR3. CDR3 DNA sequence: TGCGCCAGCAGCCCTGGACAGGGGTCTCAGCCCCAGCATTTT. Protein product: CASSPGQGSQPQHF.

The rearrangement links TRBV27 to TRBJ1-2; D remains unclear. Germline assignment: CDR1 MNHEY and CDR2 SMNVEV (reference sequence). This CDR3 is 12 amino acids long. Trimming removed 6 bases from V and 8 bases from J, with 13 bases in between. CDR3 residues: CASSDGHRGYTF. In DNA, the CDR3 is TGTGCCAGCAGCGATGGGCATCGAGGCTACACCTTC.

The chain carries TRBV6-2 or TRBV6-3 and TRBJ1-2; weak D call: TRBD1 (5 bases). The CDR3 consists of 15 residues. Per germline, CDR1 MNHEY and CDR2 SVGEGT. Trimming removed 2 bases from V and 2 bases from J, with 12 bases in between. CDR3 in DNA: TGTGCCAGCAGTTACGTCCAGGGATTAAACTATGGCTACACCTTC. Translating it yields CASSYVQGLNYGYTF.